The sequence of this T cell receptor (beta chain) was determined in a study of cytomegalovirus exposure and HLA in healthy donors (dated by TCRdb to about 2017). In the study overall: An earlier analysis of approximately 640 of the donors reported more than 250 Gb of sequence data and approximately 110 million unique TCR beta sequences from 150 million to 200 million T cells. Because of strong linkage in the cohort, roughly five DR-DQ haplotypes were treated as single units for association and clustering. Using immunosequencing, the study profiled T cell repertoires from 550 to 750 subjects and related those repertoires to cytomegalovirus serostatus. High-throughput TCR immunosequencing, statistical association of individual TCRs with disease status, and machine learning were combined to predict cytomegalovirus infection status. The study was designed to test whether signatures of past pathogen exposure could be identified by cataloging public T cell receptors. Among some 410 genotyped donors of the cohort, an average of around 250,000 unique TCR beta nucleotide sequences was sequenced per donor, of which about 19% were non-productive. A separate validation cohort of more than 100 different subjects was used in addition to the 666-subject first cohort. Every discovery cohort repertoire had been produced on one sequencing platform. HLA typing included class I and class II loci at four-digit resolution. In the later analysis, no new phenotypic data were used to find candidate immune exposures; instead, reliance was placed on TCR beta sequences and their occurrence across donors. Of the roughly 430 genotyped donors, 65% to 90% fell in the genetic ancestry cluster associated with self-reported Caucasian donors. Genome-wide SNP genotypes for about 65% of the roughly 670 donors were used in a later genetic analysis, which treated that subset as a discovery cohort. Donor age, sex, ethnicity and CMV serostatus were collected together with the repertoire data. An early release that covered about 600 HLA-typed donors contained approximately 320 gigabases of sequencing data and about 84 million unique TCR sequences. Typing coverage differed by locus: A, B, C, DRB1 and DQB1 were typed in roughly 620-630 donors, DQA1 in about 560, DPA1 in roughly 590, and DPB1 in just under 490. A later analysis re-examined previously published TCR beta repertoires from more than 550 donors and added high-resolution HLA genotyping to investigate patterns of TCR occurrence. An earlier analysis of 587 of the donors used high-throughput TCR beta sequencing to judge whether each TCR beta V gene segment behaved as functional or pseudogenic. Overall study outcomes, separate from this receptor: Because the 87-base-pair reads could not distinguish some IMGT-functional V segments, including TRBV6-2 and TRBV6-3, those segments were excluded. In both the original and validation cohorts, the classifier was reported to diagnose cytomegalovirus status with high specificity and sensitivity. In a later genetic analysis, a missense DCLRE1C variant was associated with V-gene and J-gene trimming of TCR beta chains, and the association was replicated in an independent cohort. In a later analysis, TCR association rates were found to vary across HLA loci, with the most associated TCRs seen for DRB1 alleles and the fewest for HLA-C alleles. Several of the top co-occurrence clusters appeared to be linked to parvovirus B19, influenza, CMV and Epstein-Barr virus, according to a later analysis. Assigning TCR associations to individual alleles was difficult when HLA alleles, especially DR and DQ, strongly co-occurred. A group of highly shared sequence variants was considered likely to be a technical artifact of the sequencing pipeline. Because HLA typing was missing for some donors at each locus, association tests included only the typed subset. In a later analysis, most CMV-associated TCR beta chains were found to appear HLA-restricted, with HLA associations seemingly driven largely by CMV exposure. In the study, approximately 160 TCR beta chains were listed as associated with cytomegalovirus. In a later genetic analysis, fewer N-insertions in productive TCRs were reported among donors in an Asian-associated ancestry cluster than the roughly 640-donor mean. A further reported finding was that TCR beta sequences accurately predicted the HLA-A and HLA-B alleles for most subjects in the first cohort. The earlier analysis of approximately 560 of the donors excluded 15 to 20 rarely observed V segments, including chromosome 9 orphons, because counts were too low. Immune exposure information for the cohort was limited to CMV serostatus. Three of the identified cytomegalovirus-associated TCR beta chains were confirmed in vitro to be specific for cytomegalovirus antigens. Across donors, most TCR sequences were observed very rarely, whereas some public TCRs were present in many individuals. The authors suggested that the approach could potentially be generalized to other disease states and immunological phenotypes. In a later analysis, HLA-associated TCR beta chains showed more clonal expansion and lower generation probabilities than non-associated chains that were equally common. Only TCR beta chains were sequenced in this cohort, and the absence of alpha or paired-chain data limited detectable features. Linkage disequilibrium might explain the correlated functional status among segregating V segments, but an unknown experimental factor could not be excluded. Specific HLA alleles were associated with over 15,000 TCR beta sequences at a false discovery rate of 0.05 in a later analysis. Sequencing depth was assumed to be roughly uniform across donors in the presence/absence analyses, though that assumption may not hold. Broadly in line with IMGT annotations, most TCR beta V segments showed up in productive rearrangements about 90% or about 30% of the time in an earlier analysis of several hundred of the donors.

Remarks on this clone: Its antigen has not been determined. No qualities accompany the bases; no much larger clone lies one base away.

The cohort consisted of more than 650 healthy bone marrow donors. All cohort members were sampled while nominally healthy, although unrecorded immune exposures were likely present. The donor tested CMV seropositive, placing the donor among the 290 or so seropositive members of the cohort. Each donor provided a peripheral blood sample, and peripheral blood mononuclear cells were used for TCR beta sequencing. Genomic DNA was extracted from the blood cell samples with the Qiagen DNeasy Blood Extraction Kit. CDR1 LGHNA and CDR2 YNFKEQ are derived from the germline V gene. From the cysteine through the phenylalanine, the CDR3 covers 18 amino acids. The retained sequence is limited to the CDR3, 54 bases, with the frame set at the first base. The V end gives up 0 bases and the J end 5 bases, leaving 10 bases in the junction not matched to a gene. The receptor library was made with the immunoSEQ multiplex PCR assay. A mixture of 60 forward primers for TCR Vbeta segments and 13 reverse primers for TCR Jbeta segments was used in the multiplex PCR. The CDR3 region of rearranged TCR beta genes was amplified from genomic DNA by a multiplex PCR assay. On the Illumina HiSeq System, the amplified TCR beta libraries were sequenced as 87-base-pair reads. Turning to the authors' computational methods: A later analysis counted approximately 84 million unique TCR beta chains across the 500 to 850 repertoires, and some 11 million of these chains were shared by at least two donors. To remove PCR and sequencing errors, raw reads were error-corrected and collapsed into unique sequences using a nearest-neighbor algorithm that merged closely related sequences. V, D and J gene segments were assigned by aligning CDR3 sequences to IMGT reference sequences. For a sequence to be retained, a match of at least six nucleotides was required to both a V gene segment and a J gene segment. A rearrangement counted as productive if the CDR3 had no stop codons and remained in frame with V and J, and every other rearrangement counted as non-productive. CDR3 was defined by IMGT convention, running from the second conserved V-encoded cysteine to the conserved J-encoded phenylalanine. Sequences without an unambiguous match to a single V gene segment were excluded from the earlier analysis of 450 to 650 of the donors. An earlier analysis of roughly 590 of the donors called V segments functional above 56.7% productive rearrangements and segregating when the between-donor standard deviation exceeded 5%. A statistical classification framework was built for diagnosing cytomegalovirus status from the catalog of TCR beta chain sequences. In a later analysis, TCR nucleotide sequences were compared against IMGT/GENE-DB human TR gene sequences so that V and J genes could be assigned. Using the TCRdist pipeline, a later analysis assigned CDR3 sequences along with most-parsimonious VDJ recombination scenarios. In a later analysis, each TCR beta chain was defined by its CDR3 amino acid sequence together with its V-gene family, and reads without a unique V-gene family were excluded. As a way to deal with suspected cross-contamination and a sequencing artifact, a later analysis dropped 640 or so nucleotide sequences that were highly shared and had low generation probability. In a later analysis, a clonal expansion index for each public chain was calculated from normalized within-repertoire ranks of inferred template counts. In a later analysis, generation probabilities were computed using a VDJ recombination model fitted to out-of-frame rearrangements, and the results were checked against IGoR. Hypergeometric tests were used in a later analysis to score TCR-TCR, TCR-HLA and TCR-CMV co-occurrence, with a repertoire-size bias correction applied to the TCR pairs. In a later analysis, false discovery rates were estimated by permuting HLA or CMV assignments 20 times. In a later analysis, co-occurring TCRs were grouped using DBSCAN, with TCRdist sequence similarity added in when clustering inside HLA-allele-positive subsets. For co-occurrence clustering, repertoires with fewer than 30,000 or more than 120,000 public chains were excluded, along with five repertoires with anomalous nucleotide sharing. What TCRdb holds here is the immuneACCESS table cut down to in-frame rearrangements. Part of the clones is not present; checked against another copy, under half of the missing clones reflect an unresolved V gene, and the others are unexplained. V and J calls plus clone size are reproduced from that table; the DNA served to infer D and trimming. This sample has roughly 120,000 clones in its table, and more than 60% of those were observed once. About 13% of the sample is in the top ten clones.

The specimen was PBMCs. The sequence links TRBV4-2 to TRBJ2-5; 12 bases in between match TRBD2. This receptor was taken from a woman in her sixties or seventies in good health and CMV-seropositive. The CDR3 corresponds to CASSQEALAGGYGETQYF. The DNA sequence follows: TGTGCCAGCAGCCAAGAAGCCCTAGCGGGAGGGTATGGTGAGACCCAGTACTTC.